The sequence of this TCR beta chain was determined in a study of blood T cells in healthy people across ages. The study's findings and limits: Significant beta diversity loss was already apparent by age around 40, declining roughly linearly. A strong correlation between TCR beta diversity and naive T cell percentage was seen. It was the long-lived donors that had more naive CD4+ cells and higher diversity than aged donors.

Turning to this clonotype: Its antigen is currently unknown.

This CDR3 has 11 amino acids. The germline V gene has CDR1 ENHRY and CDR2 SYGVKD. A second PCR, run for about 6 to 11 cycles, used a sample-barcoded 5' primer plus a J-beta primer mix. A template-switch adaptor containing 12 random nucleotides labeled each cDNA molecule. A single record per CDR3 protein comes from TCRdb applying MiXCR to the 5' RACE reads. Found here are roughly 570,000 distinct CDR3 sequences, 25% to 30% of them singletons; the top ten hold about a fifth. The chain couples TRBV10-3 to TRBJ2-5; D not resolved. The DNA end is a closer match to TRBJ2-1, so the J assignment may be wrong. Specimen: blood. This clonotype originated in a woman in her 70s in good health. The CDR3: CAIREEKRQFF. Here the CDR3 DNA reads TGTGCCATCAGAGAAGAAAAGAGGCAGTTCTTC.